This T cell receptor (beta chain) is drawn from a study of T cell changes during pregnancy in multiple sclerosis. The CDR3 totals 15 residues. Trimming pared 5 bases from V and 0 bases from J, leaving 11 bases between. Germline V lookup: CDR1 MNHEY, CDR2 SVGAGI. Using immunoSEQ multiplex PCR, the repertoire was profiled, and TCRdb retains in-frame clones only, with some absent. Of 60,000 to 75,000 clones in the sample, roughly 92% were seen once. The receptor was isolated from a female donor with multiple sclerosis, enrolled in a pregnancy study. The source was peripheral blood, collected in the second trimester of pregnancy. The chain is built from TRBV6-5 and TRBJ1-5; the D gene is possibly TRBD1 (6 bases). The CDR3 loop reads CASSPTGISNQPQHF. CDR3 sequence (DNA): TGTGCCAGCAGTCCCACAGGGATTAGCAATCAGCCCCAGCATTTT.